These 8 T cell receptor beta chains share one sample of origin, sequenced in a study of radiation and T cells in renal cell carcinoma. The time point denotes: blood 2 weeks post-SBRT. The sample's treatment: 15 Gy SBRT to primary tumor, nephrectomy 4 weeks later. The assay was immunoSEQ multiplex PCR, and TCRdb's table has in-frame clones only and misses some. The table records about 65,000 clones, about 80% of them present only once. The sample here was blood, taken from a patient whose treatment included radiotherapy and nephrectomy. Receptor source: a man in his 60s with renal cell carcinoma.

This clone was recorded a few times. The chain employs TRBV6-5 and TRBJ2-2; D is perhaps TRBD2 (6 bases). The V gene's germline CDR1 is MNHEY and CDR2 SVGAGI. V was cut by 8 bases and J by 5 bases, with 12 bases left in between. The CDR3 extends over 13 amino acids. The CDR3 DNA is TGTGCCAGCCGCGGGAACCCGACCGGGGAGCTGTTTTTT. As protein: CASRGNPTGELFF.

The chain is built from TRBV7-2 and TRBJ2-7; 8 bases are shared with TRBD2. The CDR3 has 18 amino acids. CDR1 is SGHTA and CDR2 is FQGNSA in the germline V gene. Losses at the gene ends were 5 bases for V and 4 bases for J; bases not matched to a gene: 19. This CDR3 is CASSRMSSGGRALYEQYF. The CDR3 bases are TGTGCCAGCAGCCGAATGTCCTCGGGGGGGCGCGCCTTGTACGAGCAGTACTTC.

This clone was picked up one time. The chain joins TRBV5-1 to TRBJ2-5; TRBD1 might be the D (5 bases). Trimming shortened V by 3 bases and J by 5 bases, and 11 bases separated the two germline ends. This CDR3 comprises 13 residues. Per the germline V gene, CDR1 is SGHRS and CDR2 is YFSETQ. This CDR3 is CASSSTARETQYF. CDR3 DNA sequence: TGCGCCAGCAGCTCGACAGCTCGGGAGACCCAGTACTTC.

The V and J genes are TRBV6-1 and TRBJ2-7; no reliable D call. V lost 0 bases, J lost 5 bases, and 17 bases lay in between. This CDR3 is built from 16 residues. From germline, CDR1 is MNHNS and CDR2 SASEGT. The CDR3 coding sequence is TGTGCCAGCAGTGAAGCCGATCCTGGCGGAGCTCACGAGCAGTACTTC. Translated: CASSEADPGGAHEQYF.

V and J are TRBV21-1 and TRBJ2-2; the table calls TRBD1, which could not be checked here. TRBV21-1 is designated a pseudogene. This CDR3 comprises 19 residues. CDR3 sequence: CASSNDRSRGQESTGELFF. The CDR3 region has the DNA TGTGCCAGCAGCAATGACCGATCCAGGGGTCAGGAGAGCACCGGGGAGCTGTTTTTT.

This clone is termed medium-sized. This sequence joins TRBV30 and TRBJ1-2; no firm D call. Per the germline V gene, CDR1 is GTSNPN and CDR2 is SVGIG (reference sequence). The CDR3 spans 12 residues. The V gene lost 2 bases and the J gene lost 7 bases, with 11 bases spanning the gap. DNA for the CDR3: TGTGCCTGGAGTACGAGTTTTAGTGGCTACACCTTC. Amino acids: CAWSTSFSGYTF.

This clone turned up a few times. The V and J genes are TRBV5-6 and TRBJ2-7; 13 nucleotides align to TRBD2. V lost 4 bases and J lost 7; bases outside the gene matches: 2. The germline CDR1 and CDR2 sequences are SGHDT and YYEEEE. The CDR3 contains 13 residues. CDR3 amino acids: CASSRLAGGEQYV. CDR3 nucleotides: TGTGCCAGCAGCCGACTAGCGGGAGGTGAGCAGTACGTC.

The chain is built from TRBV5-4 and TRBJ2-5; D gene uncertain. Germline V gives CDR1 SGHNT, CDR2 YYREEE (reference sequence). With 0 bases removed from V and 2 bases from J, the gap between germline ends came to 8 bases. There are 14 residues in the CDR3. As DNA, the CDR3 is TGTGCCAGCAGCTTGGCCACAATGCAAGAGACCCAGTACTTC. Its protein is CASSLATMQETQYF.